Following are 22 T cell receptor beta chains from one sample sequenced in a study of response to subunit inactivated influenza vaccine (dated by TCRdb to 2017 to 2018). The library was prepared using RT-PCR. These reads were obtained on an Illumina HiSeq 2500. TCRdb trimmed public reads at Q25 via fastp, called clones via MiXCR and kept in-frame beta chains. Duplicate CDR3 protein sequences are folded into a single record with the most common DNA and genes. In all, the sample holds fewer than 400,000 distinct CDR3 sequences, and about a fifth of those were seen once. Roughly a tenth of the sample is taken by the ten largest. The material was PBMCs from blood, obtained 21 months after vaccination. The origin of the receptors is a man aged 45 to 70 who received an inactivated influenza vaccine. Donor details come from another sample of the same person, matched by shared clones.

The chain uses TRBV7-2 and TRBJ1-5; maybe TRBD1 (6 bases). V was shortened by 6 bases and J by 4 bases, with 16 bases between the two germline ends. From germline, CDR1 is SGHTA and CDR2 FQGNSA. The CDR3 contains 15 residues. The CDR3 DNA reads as TGTGCCAGCAGTCGGGGGCCAGGGAGAAATCAGCCCCAGCATTTT. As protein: CASSRGPGRNQPQHF.

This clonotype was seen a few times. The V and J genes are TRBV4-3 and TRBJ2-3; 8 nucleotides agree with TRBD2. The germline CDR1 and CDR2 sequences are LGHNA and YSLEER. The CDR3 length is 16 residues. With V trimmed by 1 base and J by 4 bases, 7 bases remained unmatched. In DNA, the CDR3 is TGCGCCAGCAGCCAAGTACGGGGGGGGCCTCCAGATACGCAGTATTTT. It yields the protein CASSQVRGGPPDTQYF.

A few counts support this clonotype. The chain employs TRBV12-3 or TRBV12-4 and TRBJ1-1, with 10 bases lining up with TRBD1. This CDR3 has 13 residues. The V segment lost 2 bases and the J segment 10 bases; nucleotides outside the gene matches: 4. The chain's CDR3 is CASSLRQGARAFF. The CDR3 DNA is TGTGCCAGCAGTTTAAGACAGGGGGCCCGAGCTTTCTTT.

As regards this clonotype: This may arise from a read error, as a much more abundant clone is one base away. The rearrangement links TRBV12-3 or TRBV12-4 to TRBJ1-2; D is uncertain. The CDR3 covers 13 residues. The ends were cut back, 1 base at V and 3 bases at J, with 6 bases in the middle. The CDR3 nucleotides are TGTGCCAGCAGTTTAGGGGAAGACTATGGCTACACCTTC. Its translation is CASSLGEDYGYTF.

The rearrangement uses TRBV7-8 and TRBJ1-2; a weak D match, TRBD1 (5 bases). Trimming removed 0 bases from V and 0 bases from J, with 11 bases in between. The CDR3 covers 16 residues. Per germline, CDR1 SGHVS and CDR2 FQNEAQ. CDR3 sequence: CASSLASGTPNYGYTF. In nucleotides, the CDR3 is TGTGCCAGCAGCTTAGCATCAGGGACCCCTAACTATGGCTACACCTTC.

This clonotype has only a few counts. In DNA, the CDR3 is TGCAGTGCTCAAGATGGATTTGGGTATGGCTACACCTTC. Its protein is CSAQDGFGYGYTF. The chain is built from TRBV20-1 and TRBJ1-2; D is unresolved. Germline CDR1 is DFQATT and CDR2 is SNEGSKA (reference sequence). The V gene lost 5 bases and the J gene lost 5 bases, with 15 bases spanning the gap. The CDR3 is made up of 13 amino acids.

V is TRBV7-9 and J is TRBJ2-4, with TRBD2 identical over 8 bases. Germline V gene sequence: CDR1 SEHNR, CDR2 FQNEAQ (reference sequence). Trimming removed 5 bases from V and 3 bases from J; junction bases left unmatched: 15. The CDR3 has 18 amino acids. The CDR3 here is CASSPPGLEGLVKNIQYF. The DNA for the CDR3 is TGTGCCAGCAGCCCACCGGGACTAGAGGGGTTGGTCAAAAACATTCAGTACTTC.

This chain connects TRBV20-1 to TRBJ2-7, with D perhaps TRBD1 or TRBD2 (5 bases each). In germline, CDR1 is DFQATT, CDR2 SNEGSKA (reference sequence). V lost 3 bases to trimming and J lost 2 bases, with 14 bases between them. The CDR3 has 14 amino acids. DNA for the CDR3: TGCAGTGCTAGTATGGGGACCGCAACCTACGAGCAGTACTTC. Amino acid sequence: CSASMGTATYEQYF.

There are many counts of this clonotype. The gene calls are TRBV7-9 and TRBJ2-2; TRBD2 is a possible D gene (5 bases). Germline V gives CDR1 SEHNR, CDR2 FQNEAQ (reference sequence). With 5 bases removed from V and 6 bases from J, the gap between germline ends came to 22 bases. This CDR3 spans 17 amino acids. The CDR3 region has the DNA TGTGCCAGCAGCACTACGAAGCGGACCTCCATGGCCGGGGAGCTGTTTTTT. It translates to CASSTTKRTSMAGELFF.

CDR3: CSASQGASNQPQHF. In DNA form, the CDR3 reads TGCAGTGCTAGCCAGGGGGCTAGCAATCAGCCCCAGCATTTT. The chain carries TRBV20-1 and TRBJ1-5, with 8 bases lining up with TRBD1. Germline lookup yields CDR1 DFQATT and CDR2 SNEGSKA (reference sequence). With V trimmed by 3 bases and J by 0 bases, 1 base remained unmatched. This CDR3 is built from 14 residues.

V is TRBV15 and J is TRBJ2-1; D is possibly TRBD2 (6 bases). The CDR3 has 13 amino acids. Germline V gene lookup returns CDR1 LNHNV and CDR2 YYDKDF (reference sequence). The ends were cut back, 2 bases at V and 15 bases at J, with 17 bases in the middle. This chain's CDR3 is CATSRSRDSVRFF. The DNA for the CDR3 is TGTGCCACCAGCAGATCCCGGGACTCAGTTCGGTTCTTC.

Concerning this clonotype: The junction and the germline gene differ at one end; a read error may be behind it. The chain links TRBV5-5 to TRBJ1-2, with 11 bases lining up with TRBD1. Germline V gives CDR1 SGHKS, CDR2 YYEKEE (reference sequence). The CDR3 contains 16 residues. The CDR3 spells CAGSLDRGLSNYGYTF. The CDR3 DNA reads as TGTGCCGGCAGCTTGGACAGGGGGCTGTCTAACTATGGCTACACCTTC.

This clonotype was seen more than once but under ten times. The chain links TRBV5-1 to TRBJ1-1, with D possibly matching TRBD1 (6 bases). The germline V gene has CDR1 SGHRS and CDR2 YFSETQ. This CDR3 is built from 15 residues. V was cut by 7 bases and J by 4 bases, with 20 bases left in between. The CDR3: CASGKGTNKGTEAFF. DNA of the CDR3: TGCGCCAGCGGAAAGGGGACAAATAAGGGCACTGAAGCTTTCTTT.

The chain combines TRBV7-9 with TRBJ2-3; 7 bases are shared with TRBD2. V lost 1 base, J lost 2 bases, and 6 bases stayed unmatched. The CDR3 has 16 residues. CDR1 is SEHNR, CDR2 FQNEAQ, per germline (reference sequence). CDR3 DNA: TGTGCCAGCAGCTTAGTCTTGGCGGGGGACACAGATACGCAGTATTTT. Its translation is CASSLVLAGDTDTQYF.

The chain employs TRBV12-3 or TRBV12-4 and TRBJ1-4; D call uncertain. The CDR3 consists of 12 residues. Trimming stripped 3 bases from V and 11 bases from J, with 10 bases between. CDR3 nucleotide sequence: TGTGCCAGCAGTTTTCAAACGGAGAAACTGTTTTTT. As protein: CASSFQTEKLFF.

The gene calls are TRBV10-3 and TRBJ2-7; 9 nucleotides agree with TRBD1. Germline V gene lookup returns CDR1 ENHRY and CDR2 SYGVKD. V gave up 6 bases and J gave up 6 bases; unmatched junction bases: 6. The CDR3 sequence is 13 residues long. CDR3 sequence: CAISRDRAFEQYF. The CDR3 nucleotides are TGTGCCATCAGCCGGGACAGGGCCTTCGAGCAGTACTTC.

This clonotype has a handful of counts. CDR3 nucleotide sequence: TGTGCCAGCAGCCTCGGGACCCTCAATATACCTAACGGCTACACCTTC. Residues: CASSLGTLNIPNGYTF. The chain recombines TRBV5-6 with TRBJ1-2; the D gene is possibly TRBD1 (5 bases). CDR1 is SGHDT, CDR2 YYEEEE, per germline. The germline V and J ends were trimmed by 4 bases and 8 bases, with 24 bases remaining between them. The CDR3 covers 16 residues.

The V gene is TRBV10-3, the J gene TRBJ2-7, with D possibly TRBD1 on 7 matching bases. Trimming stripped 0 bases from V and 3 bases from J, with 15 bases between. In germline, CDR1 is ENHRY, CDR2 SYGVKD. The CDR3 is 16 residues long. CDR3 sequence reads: CAISESIGQGGYEQYF. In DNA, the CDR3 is TGTGCCATCAGTGAGTCGATAGGCCAGGGGGGCTACGAGCAGTACTTC.

For the CDR3, the DNA is TGCAGTGCTAGTCGTGGGACGCGATTGGCCACTGAAGCTTTCTTT. It yields the protein CSASRGTRLATEAFF. The chain has TRBV20-1 and TRBJ1-1; tentatively, D is TRBD1 (5 bases). This CDR3 region has 15 residues. Trimming shortened V by 3 bases and J by 4 bases, and 18 bases separated the two germline ends. CDR1 DFQATT and CDR2 SNEGSKA come from the germline V gene (reference sequence).

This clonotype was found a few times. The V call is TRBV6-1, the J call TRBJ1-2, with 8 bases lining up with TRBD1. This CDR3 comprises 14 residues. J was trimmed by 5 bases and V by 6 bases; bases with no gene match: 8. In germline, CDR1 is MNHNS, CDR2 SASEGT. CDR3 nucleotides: TGTGCCAGCAGGGCCGGGACAGGAACGTATGGCTACACCTTC. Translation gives CASRAGTGTYGYTF.

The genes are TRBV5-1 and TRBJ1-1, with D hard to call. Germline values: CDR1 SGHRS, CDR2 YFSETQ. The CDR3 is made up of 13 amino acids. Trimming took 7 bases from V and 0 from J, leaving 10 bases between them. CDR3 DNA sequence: TGCGCCAGCTCAGACATCATGAACACTGAAGCTTTCTTT. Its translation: CASSDIMNTEAFF.

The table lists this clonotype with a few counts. CDR3: CASSQEGWAVGGYTF. CDR3 bases: TGCGCCAGCAGCCAAGAAGGATGGGCAGTTGGAGGCTACACCTTC. This sequence joins TRBV4-1 and TRBJ1-2; D not resolved. Germline lookup yields CDR1 MGHRA and CDR2 YSYEKL. CDR3 length equals 15 residues. Trimming took off 0 bases at V and 8 bases at J, with 16 bases between the two ends.